These T cell receptor beta chains were read from a single sample in a study of shared clonotypes between healthy human individuals. The assay was immunoSEQ multiplex PCR, and TCRdb's table has in-frame clones only and misses some. This table holds more than 400,000 clones, roughly 80% found once. Sequences were obtained from PBMCs. The receptors were gathered from a woman in her thirties or forties in good health. Some clones in this sample may be carry-over from other donors' samples. The CDR3 runs from the conserved cysteine through the conserved F or W. Each record gives: V gene, clone size, J gene, CDR3 length, D gene, CDR3 protein, CDR3 DNA. D genes are given only for firm matches. Where a row states a size, it is once, few, many or the class of an expanded clone; other rows omit it.

v_gene: TRBV5-1; abundance: .; j_gene: TRBJ2-6; len: 17; d_gene: TRBD1; CDR3aa: CASSLRTGGGGANVLTF; CDR3nt: TGCGCCAGCAGCTTGAGGACAGGGGGCGGTGGGGCCAACGTCCTGACTTTC
v_gene: TRBV11-1; abundance: .; j_gene: TRBJ2-3; len: 15; d_gene: TRBD2; CDR3aa: CASSPSGRVLDTQYF; CDR3nt: TGTGCCAGCAGCCCTAGCGGGAGGGTGCTAGATACGCAGTATTTT
v_gene: TRBV5-1; abundance: .; j_gene: TRBJ1-2; len: 14; d_gene: .; CDR3aa: CASSEDDSAYGYTF; CDR3nt: TGCGCCAGCAGCGAAGACGACAGTGCCTATGGCTACACCTTC
v_gene: TRBV4-1; abundance: .; j_gene: TRBJ1-1; len: 15; d_gene: .; CDR3aa: CASSQVSSGNTEAFF; CDR3nt: TGCGCCAGCAGCCAAGTTTCATCGGGGAACACTGAAGCTTTCTTT
v_gene: TRBV4-2; abundance: .; j_gene: TRBJ2-1; len: 15; d_gene: .; CDR3aa: CASSQETGRYNEQFF; CDR3nt: TGTGCCAGCAGCCAAGAAACAGGACGCTACAATGAGCAGTTCTTC
v_gene: TRBV7-9; abundance: .; j_gene: TRBJ2-7; len: 16; d_gene: .; CDR3aa: CASSPRGATSPYEQYF; CDR3nt: TGTGCCAGCAGCCCCCGAGGGGCTACATCGCCCTACGAGCAGTACTTC
v_gene: TRBV4-2; abundance: .; j_gene: TRBJ2-3; len: 21; d_gene: TRBD2; CDR3aa: CASSQDRRVAGEISSTDTQYF; CDR3nt: TGTGCCAGCAGCCAAGATAGGAGAGTAGCGGGAGAGATATCTAGCACAGATACGCAGTATTTT
v_gene: TRBV2; abundance: .; j_gene: TRBJ1-2; len: 12; d_gene: .; CDR3aa: CASTAGSYGYTF; CDR3nt: TGTGCCAGCACGGCAGGGAGCTATGGCTACACCTTC
v_gene: TRBV27; abundance: many; j_gene: TRBJ1-2; len: 13; d_gene: TRBD1; CDR3aa: CASSRTGDYGYTF; CDR3nt: TGTGCCAGCAGTCGCACAGGGGACTATGGCTACACCTTC
v_gene: TRBV5-1; abundance: .; j_gene: TRBJ2-5; len: 13; d_gene: .; CDR3aa: CASSSGEQETQYF; CDR3nt: TGCGCCAGCAGCTCAGGGGAGCAAGAGACCCAGTACTTC